A single TCR beta chain is shown here with its context. These data come from a study of blood T cell repertoires in COVID-19. Some clones are missing from TCRdb's copy, which holds only in-frame ones; the method was immunoSEQ multiplex PCR. The sample has some 200,000 clones; about four fifths are singletons. V lost 1 base and J lost 2; bases outside the gene matches: 5. Germline assignment: CDR1 KGHSH and CDR2 LQKENI. This CDR3 spans 16 amino acids. The V gene is TRBV18, the J gene TRBJ2-3, with 8 bases aligning to TRBD1. The TCR originated in a woman aged 25-40 years who had recovered from COVID-19. Sequencing used peripheral blood. The CDR3 sequence: CASSPRRQGFTDTQYF. The CDR3 DNA is TGTGCCAGCTCACCACGACGACAGGGGTTCACAGATACGCAGTATTTT.